The present T cell receptor beta chain was sequenced within a study of cytomegalovirus exposure and HLA in healthy donors. Study in general: A subsequent analysis stated that the 90 to 150 validation repertoires were run on the same platform as the approximately 710 first-cohort repertoires. Study-wide findings and caveats: Investigators reported some 150 TCR beta chains as tied to cytomegalovirus. Rarity held for most TCR sequences, but there were some public TCRs that occurred in many donors.

Points on this clone: Its antigen is not known.

Clones were sequenced by immunoSEQ multiplex PCR, and TCRdb holds only the in-frame ones, with some missing. The sample has some 130,000 clones, approximately 80% seen once. The CDR3 covers 17 residues. Germline CDR1 and CDR2: SGHVS and FQNEAQ. The J segment lost 0 bases and the V segment lost 5 bases, leaving 8 bases of the junction unmatched. The chain recombines TRBV7-8 with TRBJ2-1; TRBD2 matches 9 bases. The TCR originated in a man aged 25-45 years in good health and CMV-seropositive. The sample was PBMCs. CDR3 residues: CASSPWVSGSSYNEQFF. CDR3 in DNA: TGTGCCAGCAGCCCCTGGGTTAGCGGGAGCTCCTACAATGAGCAGTTCTTC.